This T cell receptor (beta chain) was retrieved from a study of T cell responses to AZD1222 COVID-19 vaccine. Findings of the study overall: Spike was spanned by vaccine-associated CD4 TCRs, with dominance at 160-218 and 743-854. Spike-specific TCR depth and breadth grew after two AZD1222 doses.

Clones were read by immunoSEQ multiplex PCR, and TCRdb kept only the in-frame ones, dropping some. The sample lists approximately 90,000 clones, just over 90% occurring once. With regard to this clone: Its antigen is currently unknown.

This clonotype was obtained from an adult in good health. Sequencing used peripheral blood, obtained on day 0 of AZD1222 vaccination.

The CDR3 region is CASSVGAGGGKPQHF. CDR3 nucleotide sequence: TGTGCCAGCAGTGTAGGGGCAGGGGGTGGAAAGCCCCAGCATTTT. V is TRBV6-2 or TRBV6-3 and J is TRBJ1-5, with 7 nucleotides matching TRBD1. The V segment lost 5 bases and the J segment 8 bases; nucleotides outside the gene matches: 12. Per the germline V gene, CDR1 is MNHEY and CDR2 is SVGEGT. This CDR3 has 15 residues.